A single sample is the source of the 21 T cell receptor beta chains below, sequenced in a study of blood T cells in healthy people across ages. Then a second PCR, running roughly 7 to 11 cycles, was carried out with a sample-barcoded 5' primer and a J-beta primer mix. TCRdb passed the 5' RACE reads through MiXCR, listing each CDR3 protein once. The sample comprises about 1,400,000 distinct CDR3 sequences, 59% of which are singletons, and approximately 7% rests with the top ten. Sequenced sample: blood. The source is a man younger than 35 in good health.

This clonotype was detected many times. With a much larger clone just one base away, this may be a read error. The CDR3 loop is CASSLTDEQYF. CDR3 in DNA: TGTGCCAGCAGCTTGACCGATGAGCAGTACTTC. The chain employs TRBV12-3 or TRBV12-4 and TRBJ2-7, with D uncertain. This CDR3 is 11 amino acids long. V dropped 6 bases and J dropped 7 bases, with 10 bases sitting between them.

This chain connects TRBV27 to TRBJ2-7; D is possibly TRBD2 (6 bases). V was pared by 8 bases and J by 6 bases, with 14 bases between. The CDR3 is made up of 12 amino acids. Germline CDR1 and CDR2: MNHEY and SMNVEV (reference sequence). The CDR3 coding sequence is TGTGCCAGCGGAGGGACTCTCTCCGAGCAGTACTTC. This gives the protein CASGGTLSEQYF.

The gene calls are TRBV4-2 and TRBJ2-3, with 10 nucleotides matching TRBD2. The germline gives CDR1 LGHNA, CDR2 YNFKEQ. The length of the CDR3 is 18 residues. V lost 6 bases and J lost 2; bases outside the gene matches: 14. CDR3 DNA sequence: TGTGCCAGCAGTTGGAGAGTCCTTAGCGGGAGGATCACAGATACGCAGTATTTT. Encoded protein: CASSWRVLSGRITDTQYF.

The chain employs TRBV4-3 and TRBJ2-7, with 11 positions matching TRBD2. V lost 0 bases to trimming and J lost 1 base; unmatched junction nucleotides: 11. The CDR3 has 19 amino acids. The germline gives CDR1 LGHNA, CDR2 YSLEER. The CDR3 DNA reads TGCGCCAGCAGCCAAGAGCTTAGCGGGGGGGGTCGTTTATCCTACGAGCAGTACTTC. It yields the protein CASSQELSGGGRLSYEQYF.

The gene calls are TRBV6-1 and TRBJ2-4; 10 bases match TRBD1. The J call may be wrong; the DNA end is better matched by TRBJ2-7. Germline lookup yields CDR1 MNHNS and CDR2 SASEGT. This CDR3 contains 14 residues. For the CDR3, the DNA is TGTGCCACCGGGACAGGGGTTTGGGTCTACGAGCAGTACTTC. This sequence encodes CATGTGVWVYEQYF.

The chain is built from TRBV4-1 and TRBJ1-2; no clear D gene. The V end lost 3 bases, the J end lost 4 bases, and 6 bases lay between the germline ends. The CDR3 spans 12 residues. Germline V gene data show CDR1 as MGHRA and CDR2 as YSYEKL. CDR3 nucleotides: TGCGCCAGCAGCCACAGGTTCTATGGCTACACCTTC. Protein: CASSHRFYGYTF.

The chain joins TRBV27 to TRBJ2-3; 16 bases match TRBD2. CDR3 length equals 17 residues. Germline V CDR1 and CDR2: MNHEY, SMNVEV (reference sequence). Trimming took 5 bases from V and 0 from J; bases not matched to a gene: 2. The DNA for the CDR3 is TGTGCCAGCAGTGGGACTAGCGGGAGGGCCAGCACAGATACGCAGTATTTT. This gives the protein CASSGTSGRASTDTQYF.

As to this clonotype: This sequence may be a read error, since a much larger clone differs from it by one base. The chain has TRBV10-2 and TRBJ2-7; the D is unclear. The CDR3 extends over 12 amino acids. Germline CDR1 reads WSHSY; CDR2 reads SAAADI. The CDR3, as DNA: TGCGCCGGCAGTGATTTCCCCTACGAGCAGTACTTC. This encodes CAGSDFPYEQYF.

This clonotype was counted many times. This chain joins TRBV20-1 and TRBJ2-7, with 8 bases lining up with TRBD1. The CDR3 has 11 residues. CDR1 and CDR2 from the germline V gene are DFQATT and SNEGSKA (reference sequence). The CDR3 sequence is CSADRGYEQYF. Written as DNA, the CDR3 is TGCAGCGCTGACAGGGGCTACGAGCAGTACTTC.

This chain connects TRBV25-1 to TRBJ1-2; 7 bases are a match to TRBD1. J gave up 0 bases and V 2 bases, and 3 bases lay outside the gene matches. CDR1 and CDR2 from the germline V gene are MGHDK and SYGVNS. The CDR3 contains 15 residues. The CDR3 DNA reads as TGTGCCAGCAGTGAAGACAGGGCACCTAACTATGGCTACACCTTC. Amino acids: CASSEDRAPNYGYTF.

J is TRBJ1-1 and V is TRBV5-1; possibly TRBD1 for D (6 bases). Looked up from germline, CDR1 is SGHRS and CDR2 is YFSETQ. V was cut by 5 bases and J by 6 bases, with 14 bases left in between. This CDR3 spans 13 amino acids. DNA for the CDR3: TGCGCCAGCAGTTCCACAGGGCCGGCTGAAGCTTTCTTT. It yields the protein CASSSTGPAEAFF.

The sample holds a few counts of this clonotype. CDR3 protein: CASSFSSGTYEQYF. The DNA for the CDR3 is TGTGCCAGCAGTTTTTCTAGCGGAACCTACGAGCAGTACTTC. The chain has TRBV27 and TRBJ2-7; 7 bases agree with TRBD2. CDR1 is MNHEY and CDR2 is SMNVEV in the germline V gene (reference sequence). V shed 3 bases and J 2 bases; nucleotides not matched to a gene: 4. The CDR3 extends over 14 amino acids.

This rearrangement joins TRBV2 to TRBJ1-2; TRBD1 matches at 7 bases. CDR1 and CDR2 (germline): SNHLY, FYNNEI. The CDR3 contains 16 residues. Trimming removed 1 base from V and 2 bases from J; junction bases left unmatched: 7. CDR3 sequence (DNA): TGTGCCAGCAGTGAAGAAACAGGGGACCTCAACTATGGCTACACCTTC. Protein product: CASSEETGDLNYGYTF.

This clonotype was found once. This sequence joins TRBV7-2 and TRBJ2-6; D gene ambiguous. V lost 3 bases, J lost 1 base, and 13 bases lay in between. The length of the CDR3 is 17 residues. Germline V gene lookup returns CDR1 SGHTA and CDR2 FQGNSA. Written as DNA, the CDR3 is TGTGCCAGCAGCTTCCCCCTGCCCCTTTCTGGGGCCAACGTCCTGACTTTC. Translating gives CASSFPLPLSGANVLTF.

A few counts support this clonotype. This rearrangement joins TRBV7-9 to TRBJ2-7; 11 bases agree with TRBD2. Germline V gives CDR1 SEHNR, CDR2 FQNEAQ (reference sequence). V lost 6 bases to trimming and J lost 3 bases; unmatched junction nucleotides: 4. This CDR3 is built from 14 residues. The CDR3 nucleotides are TGTGCCAGCAGTTCTAGCGGGAGGAACTACGAGCAGTACTTC. This encodes CASSSSGRNYEQYF.

The chain recombines TRBV11-2 with TRBJ2-5, with D possibly TRBD2 on 5 matching bases. V was shortened by 4 bases and J by 3 bases, with 12 bases between the two germline ends. The CDR3 loop spans 14 amino acids. In germline, CDR1 is SGHAT, CDR2 FQNNGV. The chain's CDR3 is CASSSGLQEETQYF. For the CDR3, the DNA is TGTGCCAGCAGCTCAGGACTTCAGGAAGAGACCCAGTACTTC.

V usage is TRBV6-5 and J usage is TRBJ2-2; D may be TRBD2 (6 bases). Germline assignment: CDR1 MNHEY and CDR2 SVGAGI. The CDR3 consists of 14 residues. The ends were cut back, 8 bases at V and 2 bases at J, with 12 bases in the middle. This chain's CDR3 is CASGRRVNTGELFF. The CDR3 DNA reads TGTGCCAGCGGCCGGAGGGTCAACACCGGGGAGCTGTTTTTT.

This clonotype was seen a handful of times. The chain couples TRBV7-2 to TRBJ2-5, with no clear D. The germline gives CDR1 SGHTA, CDR2 FQGNSA. Trimming stripped 5 bases from V and 1 base from J, with 8 bases between. The CDR3 extends over 13 amino acids. CDR3 nucleotides: TGTGCCAGCAGCCACCCCCCCCAAGAGACCCAGTACTTC. This codes for CASSHPPQETQYF.

V usage is TRBV7-2 and J usage is TRBJ2-1; D is perhaps TRBD1 (5 bases). The CDR3 is 15 amino acids. V dropped 1 base and J dropped 7 bases, with 14 bases sitting between them. Per germline, CDR1 SGHTA and CDR2 FQGNSA. CDR3 sequence: CASSLGARVRNEQFF. The CDR3, as DNA: TGTGCCAGCAGCTTAGGGGCCAGGGTCCGGAATGAGCAGTTCTTC. Based on the CDR3 plus reference TRBV7-2 and TRBJ2-1, the full variable domain is GAGVSQSPSNKVTEKGKDVELRCDPISGHTALYWYRQSLGQGLEFLIYFQGNSAPDKSGLPSDRFSAERTGGSVSTLTIQRTQQEDSAVYLCASSLGARVRNEQFFGPGTRLTVL.

The V and J genes are TRBV27 and TRBJ2-4; D gene unclear. This CDR3 contains 15 residues. Trimming stripped 2 bases from V and 7 bases from J, with 15 bases between. CDR1 and CDR2 (germline): MNHEY, SMNVEV (reference sequence). CDR3 DNA sequence: TGTGCCAGCAGTTTACGTGGCGGAACTCGGAACATTCAGTACTTC. This gives the protein CASSLRGGTRNIQYF.

In this sample, this clonotype turned up a few times. The chain has TRBV20-1 and TRBJ2-7; TRBD2 matches at 12 bases. Germline V CDR1 and CDR2: DFQATT, SNEGSKA (reference sequence). The CDR3 has 16 amino acids. V was pared by 2 bases and J by 0 bases, with 5 bases of the junction left unmatched. CDR3 in DNA: TGCAGTGCTAGAACTAGACTAGCGGGGGCCTCCTACGAGCAGTACTTC. Amino acids: CSARTRLAGASYEQYF.